Following are 18 T cell receptor beta chains from one sample sequenced in a study of T cells in Graves' hyperthyroidism and ophthalmopathy. RNA transcripts yielded amplified TCR beta CDR3 regions. HTBI primers were the set used in a first-round RT-PCR of the TCR CDR3. In TCRdb, the multiplex PCR reads were re-called with MiXCR into one record per CDR3 protein. The sample records about 700,000 distinct CDR3 sequences, 14% being singletons. What was sequenced was blood. These receptor sequences come from a woman aged 18-30 years with Graves' hyperthyroidism.

V and J are TRBV12-3 or TRBV12-4 and TRBJ2-2, with D perhaps TRBD2 (6 bases). Trimming removed 8 bases at V and 4 bases at J, with 11 bases between. The CDR3 spans 13 residues. CDR3 in DNA: TGTGCCAGCCGGAGGGAGAGCACCGGGGAGCTGTTTTTT. Translated: CASRRESTGELFF.

With regard to this clonotype: Sequence at one end of the junction differs from germline and may be a read error. The J gene is TRBJ2-1, the V gene TRBV7-7, with 7 bases identical to TRBD1. The CDR3 contains 12 residues. CDR1 is SSHAT, CDR2 FNYEAQ, per germline (reference sequence). CDR3 amino acids: CASSNRGNEQFF. CDR3 in DNA: TGTGCTAGCAGTAACAGGGGCAATGAGCAGTTCTTC.

This clonotype occurred many times. The chain links TRBV11-1 to TRBJ1-6, with D uncertain. With 5 bases removed from V and 9 bases from J, the gap between germline ends came to 14 bases. Germline CDR1 and CDR2: SGHAT and FQDESV (reference sequence). The CDR3 runs to 14 residues. The CDR3 protein is CASSPRTGTSPLHF. Written as DNA, the CDR3 is TGTGCCAGCAGCCCTCGCACGGGCACTTCACCCCTCCACTTT.

This clonotype was detected only once. With a much larger clone just one base away, this may be a read error. This chain joins TRBV29-1 and TRBJ2-3; D might be TRBD2 (6 bases). CDR1 SQVTM and CDR2 ANQGSEA come from the germline V gene. Trimming removed 2 bases at V and 5 bases at J, with 8 bases between. The CDR3 is made up of 12 amino acids. The chain's CDR3 is CSVELARDTQYF. The CDR3 nucleotides are TGCAGCGTTGAACTAGCGAGAGATACGCAGTATTTT.

In its sample, this clonotype was seen a few times. The chain recombines TRBV18 with TRBJ2-2; 11 bases fit TRBD2. The CDR3 totals 15 residues. With 5 bases clipped from V and 7 bases from J, the junction kept 6 bases outside the gene matches. Germline V lookup: CDR1 KGHSH, CDR2 LQKENI. CDR3 sequence: CASSRTSGLNGELFF. CDR3 nucleotide sequence: TGTGCCAGCTCAAGGACTAGCGGGCTGAACGGGGAGCTGTTTTTT.

There are many counts of this clonotype. V gene TRBV11-2 combines with J gene TRBJ2-7; D not certain. Per germline, CDR1 SGHAT and CDR2 FQNNGV. V was cut by 1 base and J by 3 bases, with 1 base left in between. The CDR3 is 11 residues long. CDR3 sequence reads: CASSLVYEQYF. CDR3 bases: TGTGCCAGCAGCTTAGTCTACGAGCAGTACTTC.

This clonotype was seen more than once but under ten times. This CDR3 is CASSSQVYTEAFF. Here the CDR3 DNA reads TGTGCCAGCAGTTCGCAGGTTTACACTGAAGCTTTCTTT. The chain joins TRBV12-3 or TRBV12-4 to TRBJ1-1; D is ambiguous. CDR3 size: 13 residues. V was pared by 4 bases and J by 3 bases, with 9 bases between.

This clonotype has at least ten counts. This chain joins TRBV6-1 and TRBJ1-3, with TRBD1 as a possible D gene (5 bases). Germline-derived CDR1 and CDR2 are MNHNS and SASEGT. This CDR3 region has 13 residues. Trimming took off 8 bases at V and 0 bases at J, with 8 bases between the two ends. In DNA form, the CDR3 reads TGTGCCAGCCTGGGACCCTCTGGAAACACCATATATTTT. As protein: CASLGPSGNTIYF.

This clonotype occurred many times. The gene calls are TRBV7-9 and TRBJ2-3; TRBD2 aligns across 12 bases. Unmatched junction bases numbered 5, after V lost 6 bases and J lost 4 bases. The germline gives CDR1 SEHNR, CDR2 FQNEAQ (reference sequence). The CDR3 totals 15 residues. The CDR3 sequence: CASRRLAGEADTQYF. DNA of the CDR3: TGTGCCAGCAGAAGACTAGCGGGAGAAGCAGATACGCAGTATTTT.

This clonotype was recorded many times. The DNA of the CDR3 is TGTGCCAGCGAAAGACAGAATCTGAACACTGAAGCTTTCTTT. Protein: CASERQNLNTEAFF. The rearrangement uses TRBV2 and TRBJ1-1; weak D call: TRBD1 (5 bases). V was cut by 8 bases and J by 0 bases, with 13 bases left in between. CDR1 and CDR2 from the germline V gene are SNHLY and FYNNEI. This CDR3 is built from 14 residues.

This clonotype has a handful of counts. This chain connects TRBV9 to TRBJ2-2; D is unclear. The V end was cut by 2 bases, the J end by 5 bases, with 7 bases between. This CDR3 has 13 amino acids. Germline values: CDR1 SGDLS, CDR2 YYNGEE. This chain's CDR3 is CASSVYITGELFF. The CDR3 DNA reads as TGTGCCAGCAGCGTCTATATTACCGGGGAGCTGTTTTTT.

A few counts support this clonotype. The chain is built from TRBV7-3 and TRBJ2-1, with 9 bases fitting TRBD2. After removal of 2 bases from V and 9 bases from J, the junction contained 20 bases not matched to a gene. Germline V gene data show CDR1 as SGHTA and CDR2 as FQGTGA. This CDR3 has 19 amino acids. As DNA, the CDR3 is TGTGCCAGCAGCTTAGGAGTAGCGGGAGACGGGGTTAACAGGGCTGAGCAGTTCTTC. Translation gives CASSLGVAGDGVNRAEQFF.

The table lists this clonotype with many counts. The rearrangement links TRBV7-2 to TRBJ2-6; maybe TRBD2 (5 bases). Between the trimmed V and J ends, which lost 5 bases and 3 bases, there was a span of 11 bases. The germline gives CDR1 SGHTA, CDR2 FQGNSA. This CDR3 spans 15 amino acids. CDR3 protein: CASSTEGGGANVLTF. DNA of the CDR3: TGTGCCAGCAGCACCGAGGGTGGTGGGGCCAACGTCCTGACTTTC.

The chain uses TRBV7-2 and TRBJ2-5, with 9 bases aligning to TRBD1. The length of the CDR3 is 15 residues. Germline CDR1 reads SGHTA; CDR2 reads FQGNSA. V lost 1 base to trimming and J lost 6 bases; unmatched junction nucleotides: 6. CDR3 nucleotide sequence: TGTGCCAGCAGCTTAGAATCGACAGGGGGGAAGACCCAGTACTTC. It is translated as CASSLESTGGKTQYF.

The chain uses TRBV18 and TRBJ2-1, with unresolved D. Germline V gives CDR1 KGHSH, CDR2 LQKENI. CDR3 size: 11 residues. Deletions cut 3 bases from V and 11 bases from J, with 8 bases between. CDR3 protein: CASSPVEKQFF. The CDR3 DNA sequence: TGTGCCAGCTCACCCGTGGAGAAGCAGTTCTTC.

The table lists this clonotype with many counts. The gene calls are TRBV3-1 and TRBJ2-1; D is perhaps TRBD2 (5 bases). The CDR3 has 14 amino acids. V lost 0 bases, J lost 9 bases, and 12 bases lay in between. The germline V gene encodes CDR1 LGHDT and CDR2 YNNKEL (reference sequence). The DNA for the CDR3 is TGTGCCAGCAGCCAAGATACGTGGGGAGTTGAGCAGTTCTTC. Its translation: CASSQDTWGVEQFF.

This rearrangement joins TRBV20-1 to TRBJ2-6, with TRBD2 as a possible D gene (6 bases). CDR1 is DFQATT and CDR2 is SNEGSKA in the germline V gene (reference sequence). This CDR3 spans 14 amino acids. Trimming left V 6 bases short and J 0 bases short, with 9 bases between. Here the CDR3 reads CSAQEGSGANVLTF. The CDR3 bases are TGCAGTGCCCAGGAGGGCTCTGGGGCCAACGTCCTGACTTTC.

This clonotype was found many times. The gene calls are TRBV20-1 and TRBJ2-1; weak D call: TRBD2 (6 bases). The V gene lost 2 bases and the J gene lost 1 base, with 12 bases spanning the gap. CDR3 length equals 15 residues. The germline CDR1 and CDR2 sequences are DFQATT and SNEGSKA (reference sequence). The CDR3 coding sequence is TGCAGTGCTAGACAGGGACTGGGGTCCTACAATGAGCAGTTCTTC. Encoded protein: CSARQGLGSYNEQFF.